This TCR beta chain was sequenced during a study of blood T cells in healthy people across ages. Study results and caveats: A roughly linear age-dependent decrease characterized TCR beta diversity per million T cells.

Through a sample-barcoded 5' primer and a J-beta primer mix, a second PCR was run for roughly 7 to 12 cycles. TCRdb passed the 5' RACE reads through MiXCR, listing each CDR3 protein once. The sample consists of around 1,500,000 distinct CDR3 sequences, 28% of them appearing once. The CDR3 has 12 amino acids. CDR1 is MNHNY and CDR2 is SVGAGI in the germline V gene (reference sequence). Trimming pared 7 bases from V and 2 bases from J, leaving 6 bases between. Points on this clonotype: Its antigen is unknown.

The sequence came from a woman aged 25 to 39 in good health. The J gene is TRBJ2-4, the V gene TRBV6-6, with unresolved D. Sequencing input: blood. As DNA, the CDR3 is TGTGCCAGCACCTCCCCCAAAAACATTCAGTACTTC. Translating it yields CASTSPKNIQYF.